Listed below are T cell receptor beta chains from one sample, sequenced in a study of cytomegalovirus exposure and HLA in healthy donors. Clones were read by immunoSEQ multiplex PCR, and TCRdb kept only the in-frame ones, dropping some. This table has some 170,000 clones, 80% appearing once. The sample consisted of PBMCs. Source of these receptors: a man between 18 and 35 years old in good health and CMV-seropositive. Each CDR3 is given with its conserved first and last residue. The order of the fields is J gene, clone size, V gene, CDR3 length, D gene, CDR3 protein, CDR3 DNA. The D gene is left open where the match is weak. Only some rows state a clone size, as once, few, many or a class for expanded clones.

>TRBJ1-1|.|TRBV6-5|15|.
CASSYLRSGFDEAFF
TGTGCCAGCAGTTACCTAAGGTCGGGATTTGATGAAGCTTTCTTT
>TRBJ1-2|few|TRBV15|15|.
CATAPDRDIPYGYTF
TGTGCCACCGCCCCGGACCGGGACATTCCCTATGGCTACACCTTC
>TRBJ2-3|.|TRBV7-2|15|TRBD2
CASSGGLGITDTQYF
TGTGCCAGCAGCGGGGGACTAGGTATAACAGATACGCAGTATTTT
>TRBJ1-5|.|TRBV6-1|15|.
CASGERLYSNQPQHF
TGTGCCAGCGGGGAGAGACTTTATAGCAATCAGCCCCAGCATTTT
>TRBJ1-5|.|TRBV19|15|TRBD1
CASTGTGLVVQPQHF
TGTGCCAGTACCGGGACAGGGCTAGTGGTTCAGCCCCAGCATTTT
>TRBJ2-7|.|TRBV28|15|.
CAGSLGLLSSYEQYF
TGTGCCGGCAGTTTGGGGCTTCTGAGCTCCTACGAGCAGTACTTC
>TRBJ2-1|.|TRBV5-1|15|TRBD1
CASSSGTGDYNEQFF
TGCGCCAGCAGTTCCGGGACAGGGGACTACAATGAGCAGTTCTTC
>TRBJ1-1|.|TRBV7-9|13|.
CASSLGGLAEAFF
TGTGCCAGCAGCTTAGGGGGCCTGGCTGAAGCTTTCTTT
>TRBJ2-5|.|TRBV11-2|16|TRBD1
CASSPRVGTGGETQYF
TGTGCCAGCAGCCCTAGGGTGGGGACAGGGGGAGAGACCCAGTACTTC
>TRBJ2-1|.|TRBV7-6|14|.
CASSLREANNEQFF
TGTGCCAGCAGCTTACGAGAGGCTAACAATGAGCAGTTCTTC
>TRBJ2-7|.|TRBV5-5|14|.
CASSLDPGPREQYF
TGTGCCAGCAGCTTAGATCCAGGGCCTAGAGAGCAGTACTTC
>TRBJ1-4|.|TRBV5-1|14|.
CASSSGATNEKLFF
TGCGCCAGCAGCTCGGGAGCAACTAATGAAAAACTGTTTTTT
>TRBJ1-4|.|TRBV4-2|15|.
CASSQESGAHEKLFF
TGTGCCAGCAGCCAGGAGTCAGGGGCCCATGAAAAACTGTTTTTT
>TRBJ2-5|.|TRBV5-1|15|.
CASSLGRTGKETQYF
TGCGCCAGCAGCTTAGGGAGAACAGGGAAAGAGACCCAGTACTTC
>TRBJ1-2|.|TRBV4-2|15|TRBD1
CASSQDPEGASGYTF
TGTGCCAGCAGCCAAGATCCGGAGGGGGCGAGCGGCTACACCTTC
>TRBJ2-5|.|TRBV27|14|.
CASSWGGLQETQYF
TGTGCCAGCAGTTGGGGCGGCCTCCAAGAGACCCAGTACTTC
>TRBJ1-1|.|TRBV5-4|12|.
CASSLQDTEAFF
TGTGCCAGCAGCTTGCAGGACACTGAAGCTTTCTTT
>TRBJ2-7|.|TRBV4-3|15|.
CASSQDLIANYEQYF
TGCGCCAGCAGCCAAGATCTAATAGCGAATTACGAGCAGTACTTC
>TRBJ2-1|few|TRBV5-1|13|.
CATSLSSYNEQFF
TGCGCCACCAGCCTGAGCTCCTACAATGAGCAGTTCTTC
>TRBJ2-7|.|TRBV19|14|TRBD1
CASNSGTGFSEQYF
TGTGCCAGTAATTCCGGGACAGGCTTTTCCGAGCAGTACTTC
>TRBJ1-2|.|TRBV7-2|18|.
CASSLFGRAARLSYGYTF
TGTGCCAGCAGCTTATTTGGCAGGGCGGCCCGGTTAAGCTATGGCTACACCTTC
>TRBJ2-4|.|TRBV28|16|.
CASSVSGHPSRNIQYF
TGTGCCAGCAGTGTCTCGGGACACCCTTCAAGAAACATTCAGTACTTC
>TRBJ2-7|few|TRBV2|13|TRBD1
CASSMDRTYEQYF
TGTGCCAGCAGCATGGACAGGACCTACGAGCAGTACTTC
>TRBJ2-2|.|TRBV18|15|.
CASSTVGGTTGELFF
TGTGCCAGCTCAACCGTTGGGGGGACCACCGGGGAGCTGTTTTTT
>TRBJ1-2|.|TRBV5-1|15|TRBD1
CASSGGQNPNYGYTF
TGCGCCAGCAGCGGGGGACAGAACCCTAACTATGGCTACACCTTC
>TRBJ2-3|once|TRBV7-2|16|.
CASSPRRPASADTQYF
TGTGCCAGCAGCCCGAGGAGGCCGGCCTCAGCAGATACGCAGTATTTT
>TRBJ2-5|.|TRBV6-1|16|.
CASSEWGGEGWETQYF
TGTGCCAGCAGTGAATGGGGAGGAGAGGGATGGGAGACCCAGTACTTC
>TRBJ2-7|.|TRBV11-2|15|.
CASSLTSGSAYEQYF
TGTGCCAGCAGCTTAACCAGCGGGTCTGCCTACGAGCAGTACTTC
>TRBJ2-7|.|TRBV7-2|14|TRBD1
CASTLLGGRYEQYF
TGTGCCAGCACCCTTTTAGGGGGCCGCTACGAGCAGTACTTC
>TRBJ2-1|.|TRBV19|12|.
CASTDRYNEQFF
TGTGCCAGTACAGATCGCTACAATGAGCAGTTCTTC
>TRBJ2-3|.|TRBV5-1|13|TRBD2
CAIRLAGTDTQYF
TGCGCCATACGACTAGCGGGGACAGATACGCAGTATTTT
>TRBJ1-5|.|TRBV13|14|.
CASSLGRGNQPQHF
TGTGCCAGCAGCTTAGGTCGGGGCAATCAGCCCCAGCATTTT
>TRBJ2-1|.|TRBV18|12|.
CASSPSATGQFF
TGTGCCAGCTCACCAAGCGCGACAGGACAGTTCTTC
>TRBJ1-3|.|TRBV9|16|TRBD1
CASSAPGQGSGNTIYF
TGTGCCAGCAGCGCCCCGGGACAGGGCTCTGGAAACACCATATATTTT
>TRBJ2-1|once|TRBV7-9|12|TRBD1
CASSPGTVMGFF
TGTGCCAGCAGCCCCGGGACAGTAATGGGGTTCTTC
>TRBJ1-1|.|TRBV2|12|.
CASSIDRREAFF
TGTGCCAGCAGTATCGACAGGAGGGAAGCTTTCTTT
>TRBJ2-7|.|TRBV28|15|TRBD1
CASSFGGTGGYEQYF
TGTGCCAGCAGTTTTGGAGGGACAGGGGGTTACGAGCAGTACTTC
>TRBJ2-1|few|TRBV30|17|TRBD2
CAWSRLSLAASYNEQFF
TGTGCCTGGAGCCGGCTGTCGCTAGCGGCTTCCTACAATGAGCAGTTCTTC
>TRBJ2-3|.|TRBV27|16|TRBD1
CASSNDLRGRRDTQYF
TGTGCCAGCAGTAACGACCTCAGGGGGCGCCGAGATACGCAGTATTTT
>TRBJ2-2|.|TRBV27|16|.
CASSLGRTPNTGELFF
TGTGCCAGCAGTTTAGGCAGAACACCGAACACCGGGGAGCTGTTTTTT
>TRBJ1-4|.|TRBV4-1|15|.
CASSTPGRGDEKLFF
TGCGCCAGCAGCACCCCAGGGCGTGGGGATGAAAAACTGTTTTTT
>TRBJ2-5|.|TRBV19|13|.
CASSIVAKETQYF
TGTGCCAGTAGTATAGTAGCTAAAGAGACCCAGTACTTC
>TRBJ1-1|.|TRBV19|13|TRBD1
CASSSISDRGAFF
TGTGCCAGTAGTTCGATCTCGGACAGGGGAGCTTTCTTT
>TRBJ1-4|.|TRBV6-5|15|.
CASSPASGFAEKLFF
TGTGCCAGCAGTCCTGCGAGCGGGTTCGCCGAAAAACTGTTTTTT
>TRBJ2-1|.|TRBV2|13|.
CASRPSAYNEQFF
TGTGCCAGCAGGCCCAGTGCTTACAATGAGCAGTTCTTC
>TRBJ2-7|.|TRBV28|14|TRBD1
CASGRDRVAYEQYF
TGTGCCAGCGGCCGGGACAGGGTCGCCTACGAGCAGTACTTC
>TRBJ2-1|.|TRBV7-9|14|TRBD2
CASSQGLAGNEQFF
TGTGCCAGCAGTCAGGGACTAGCGGGGAATGAGCAGTTCTTC
>TRBJ2-7|.|TRBV5-4|14|TRBD2
CASSLWGGRGEQYF
TGTGCCAGCAGCTTGTGGGGCGGGAGGGGTGAGCAGTACTTC
>TRBJ1-5|.|TRBV9|15|.
CASSVGGNSNQPQHF
TGTGCCAGCAGCGTAGGAGGAAACAGCAATCAGCCCCAGCATTTT
>TRBJ1-2|.|TRBV28|13|.
CASTRTGNYGYTF
TGTGCCAGCACTCGAACAGGAAACTATGGCTACACCTTC
>TRBJ1-1|.|TRBV30|14|TRBD1
CAWRGQGLYTEAFF
TGTGCCTGGAGAGGACAGGGGCTGTACACTGAAGCTTTCTTT
>TRBJ2-3|.|TRBV2|13|TRBD2
CARGLDNTDTQYF
TGTGCCAGAGGACTAGACAACACAGATACGCAGTATTTT
>TRBJ1-2|few|TRBV5-4|15|TRBD1
CASSPTGQGFYGYTF
TGTGCCAGCAGCCCTACGGGACAGGGGTTCTATGGCTACACCTTC
>TRBJ2-3|.|TRBV6-1|15|.
CASSPPKRSTDTQYF
TGTGCCAGCAGTCCACCTAAAAGAAGCACAGATACGCAGTATTTT